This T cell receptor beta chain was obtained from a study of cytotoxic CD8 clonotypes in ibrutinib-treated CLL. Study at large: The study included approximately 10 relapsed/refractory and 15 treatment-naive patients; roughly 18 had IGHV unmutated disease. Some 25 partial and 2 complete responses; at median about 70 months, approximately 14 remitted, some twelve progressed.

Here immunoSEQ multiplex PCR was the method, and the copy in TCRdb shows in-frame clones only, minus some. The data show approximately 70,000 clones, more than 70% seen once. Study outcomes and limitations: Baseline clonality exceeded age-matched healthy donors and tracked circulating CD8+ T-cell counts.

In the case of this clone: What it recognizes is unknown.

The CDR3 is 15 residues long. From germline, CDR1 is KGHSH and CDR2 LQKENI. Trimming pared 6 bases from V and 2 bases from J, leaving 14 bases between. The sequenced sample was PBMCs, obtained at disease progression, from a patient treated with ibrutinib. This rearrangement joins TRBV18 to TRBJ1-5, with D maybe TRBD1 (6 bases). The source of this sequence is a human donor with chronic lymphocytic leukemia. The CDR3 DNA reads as TGTGCCAGCTCGAAACAGGGCGCGGGCAATCAGCCCCAGCATTTT. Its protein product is CASSKQGAGNQPQHF.